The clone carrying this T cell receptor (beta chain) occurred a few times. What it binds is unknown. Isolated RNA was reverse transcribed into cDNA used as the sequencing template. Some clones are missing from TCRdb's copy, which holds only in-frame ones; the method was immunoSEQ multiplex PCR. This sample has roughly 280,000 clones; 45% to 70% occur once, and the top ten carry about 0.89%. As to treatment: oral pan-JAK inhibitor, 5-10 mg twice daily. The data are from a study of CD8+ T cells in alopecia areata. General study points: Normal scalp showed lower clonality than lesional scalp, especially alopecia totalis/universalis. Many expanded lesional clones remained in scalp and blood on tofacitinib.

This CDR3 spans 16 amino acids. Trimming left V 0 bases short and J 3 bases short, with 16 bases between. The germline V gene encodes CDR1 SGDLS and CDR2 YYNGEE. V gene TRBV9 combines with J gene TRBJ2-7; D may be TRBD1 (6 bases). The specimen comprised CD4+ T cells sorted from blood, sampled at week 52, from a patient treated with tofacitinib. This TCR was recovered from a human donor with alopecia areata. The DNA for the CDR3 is TGTGCCAGCAGCGTAGGTCCAGGACAGTACATCTACGAGCAGTACTTC. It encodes CASSVGPGQYIYEQYF.